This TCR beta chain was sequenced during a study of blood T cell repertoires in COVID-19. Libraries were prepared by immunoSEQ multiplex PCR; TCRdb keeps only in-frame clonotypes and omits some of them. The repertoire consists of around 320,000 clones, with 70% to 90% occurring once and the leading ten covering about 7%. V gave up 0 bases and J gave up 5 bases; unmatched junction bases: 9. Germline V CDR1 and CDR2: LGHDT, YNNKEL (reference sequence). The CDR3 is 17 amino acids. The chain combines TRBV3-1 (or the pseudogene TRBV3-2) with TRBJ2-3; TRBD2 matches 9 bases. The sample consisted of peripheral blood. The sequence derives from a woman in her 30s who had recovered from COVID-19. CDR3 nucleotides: TGTGCCAGCAGCCAAGATCAGGCGGGGGGGAGGATAGATACGCAGTATTTT. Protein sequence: CASSQDQAGGRIDTQYF.